One sample yielded the 32 T cell receptor beta chains listed below, sequenced in a study of T cell responses to AZD1222 COVID-19 vaccine. Data came from immunoSEQ multiplex PCR; TCRdb stores just in-frame clones and leaves some out. The table records 150,000 or so clones, approximately 90% of them present only once. This material consisted of peripheral blood, taken on day 0 of AZD1222 vaccination. These receptors originate from an adult in good health.

Only a few counts were recorded for this clone. V gene TRBV27 combines with J gene TRBJ1-2; 8 nucleotides align to TRBD1. This CDR3 is 16 amino acids long. The V gene's germline CDR1 is MNHEY and CDR2 SMNVEV (reference sequence). V lost 5 bases and J lost 6; bases outside the gene matches: 14. Here the CDR3 reads CASSPDGQGGIDGYTF. The CDR3 DNA follows: TGTGCCAGCAGTCCAGACGGACAGGGTGGGATAGATGGCTACACCTTC.

The V and J genes are TRBV28 and TRBJ1-1; 7 nucleotides match TRBD1. Germline assignment: CDR1 MDHEN and CDR2 SYDVKM. The CDR3 sequence is 15 residues long. Germline trimming cut 6 bases from V and 1 base from J; bases unmatched to any gene: 8. CDR3 residues: CASRNRQGENTEAFF. The CDR3 DNA follows: TGTGCCAGCAGGAACAGACAGGGTGAGAACACTGAAGCTTTCTTT. The variable domain in full, with the rest retrieved from reference TRBV28 and TRBJ1-1, is DVKVTQSSRYLVKRTGEKVFLECVQDMDHENMFWYRQDPGLGLRLIYFSYDVKMKEKGDIPEGYSVSREKKERFSLILESASTNQTSMYLCASRNRQGENTEAFFGQGTRLTVV.

This clone was seen only a few times. The chain uses TRBV6-1 and TRBJ1-1, with 8 bases fitting TRBD1. The CDR3 loop spans 15 amino acids. CDR1 is MNHNS and CDR2 is SASEGT in the germline V gene. V trimming: 2 bases; J trimming: 7 bases; junction bases outside the gene matches: 9. CDR3 amino acids: CASSEFLDRDNEAFF. CDR3 DNA: TGTGCCAGCAGTGAATTCTTGGACAGGGATAATGAAGCTTTCTTT.

The table lists this clone with a few counts. This chain joins TRBV11-1 and TRBJ1-1; 9 bases agree with TRBD1. CDR3 length equals 14 residues. Germline assignment: CDR1 SGHAT and CDR2 FQDESV (reference sequence). The junction had 8 bases not matched to a gene; V was cut back by 3 bases and J by 9 bases. The CDR3: CASSFSTGTGKAFF. In DNA form, the CDR3 reads TGTGCCAGCAGCTTTTCTACTGGGACAGGGAAAGCTTTCTTT.

The chain recombines TRBV5-1 with TRBJ2-3; TRBD2 matches at 10 bases. J lost 2 bases, V lost 1 base, and 4 bases had no gene match. Germline V gene lookup returns CDR1 SGHRS and CDR2 YFSETQ. The CDR3 is 16 amino acids. The CDR3 here is CASSLTAGGPTDTQYF. The CDR3 nucleotides are TGCGCCAGCAGCTTGACAGCGGGGGGGCCCACAGATACGCAGTATTTT.

The V gene is TRBV5-1, the J gene TRBJ2-2; 12 bases are a match to TRBD2. Losses at the gene ends were 3 bases for V and 7 bases for J; bases not matched to a gene: 1. This CDR3 has 14 amino acids. CDR1 SGHRS and CDR2 YFSETQ come from the germline V gene. CDR3 in amino acids: CASSSGLAGGELFF. The CDR3 DNA sequence: TGCGCCAGCAGCTCGGGACTAGCGGGCGGGGAGCTGTTTTTT.

This chain uses TRBV28 with TRBJ1-5; the match to TRBD1 covers 7 bases. The J segment lost 5 bases and the V segment lost 4 bases, leaving 11 bases of the junction unmatched. CDR1 and CDR2 (germline): MDHEN, SYDVKM. This CDR3 comprises 16 residues. The CDR3 nucleotides are TGTGCCAGCAGTTCTCCTCGGGACAGTAACTATCAGCCCCAGCATTTT. Amino acids: CASSSPRDSNYQPQHF.

This sequence joins TRBV7-3 and TRBJ2-1; TRBD2 agrees at 8 bases. Germline trimming cut 1 base from V and 4 bases from J; bases unmatched to any gene: 3. This CDR3 spans 15 amino acids. Germline CDR1 reads SGHTA; CDR2 reads FQGTGA. CDR3 coding DNA: TGTGCCAGCAGCTTAAATAGCGGGGTGTACAATGAGCAGTTCTTC. Translation gives CASSLNSGVYNEQFF.

The chain employs TRBV29-1 and TRBJ2-3, with 9 bases aligning to TRBD1. From germline, CDR1 is SQVTM and CDR2 ANQGSEA. The CDR3 runs to 14 residues. V gave up 6 bases and J gave up 7 bases; unmatched junction bases: 11. In DNA form, the CDR3 reads TGCAGCGTCGCCCCCGGGACAGGGCCCTATACGCAGTATTTT. It yields the protein CSVAPGTGPYTQYF.

This sequence joins TRBV10-1 and TRBJ1-5; no clear D. V was pared by 2 bases and J by 5 bases, with 7 bases between. Germline CDR1 is WNHNN and CDR2 is SYGVQD (reference sequence). The CDR3 length is 13 residues. The CDR3 reads CASSEGRDQPQHF. The CDR3 bases are TGCGCCAGCAGTGAGGGGAGGGATCAGCCCCAGCATTTT.

This chain uses TRBV3-1 (or the pseudogene TRBV3-2) with TRBJ2-5; 10 bases are a match to TRBD2. With V trimmed by 4 bases and J by 4 bases, 6 bases remained unmatched. This CDR3 region has 15 residues. CDR1 LGHDT and CDR2 YNNKEL come from the germline V gene (reference sequence). DNA of the CDR3: TGTGCCAGCAGCCCCCTAGCGGGGGCGACAGAGACCCAGTACTTC. It yields the protein CASSPLAGATETQYF.

This chain links TRBV28 with TRBJ2-7; D may match TRBD1 or TRBD2 (5 bases each). Trimming removed 7 bases at V and 2 bases at J, with 9 bases between. CDR3 size: 12 residues. Germline loops: CDR1 MDHEN, CDR2 SYDVKM. CDR3 amino acids: CASKGTPYEQYF. The CDR3 DNA is TGTGCCAGCAAGGGGACGCCCTACGAGCAGTACTTC.

The chain is built from TRBV4-2 and TRBJ1-5, with a possible D match to TRBD1 (5 bases). The CDR3 runs 16 residues. CDR1 LGHNA and CDR2 YNFKEQ come from the germline V gene. The V end was cut by 1 base, the J end by 2 bases, with 12 bases between. The CDR3 is CASSQGEVRGNQPQHF. The CDR3, as DNA: TGTGCCAGCAGCCAAGGAGAAGTCAGGGGCAATCAGCCCCAGCATTTT.

Remarks on this clone: Germline and junction disagree at one end, which may indicate a read error. The genes are TRBV27 and TRBJ1-2; D perhaps matches TRBD1 (5 bases). The CDR3 runs to 15 residues. Germline CDR1 reads MNHEY; CDR2 reads SMNVEV (reference sequence). The CDR3 region is CASSFKAGPNHGYTF. The DNA for the CDR3 is TGTGCCAGCAGTTTTAAAGCAGGGCCCAACCATGGGTACACCTTC.

J is TRBJ2-7 and V is TRBV10-1; 8 positions match TRBD1. The ends lost 6 bases at V and 0 bases at J; junction bases unmatched: 10. Germline V gene data show CDR1 as WNHNN and CDR2 as SYGVQD (reference sequence). The CDR3 covers 16 residues. The CDR3 is CASRTSGQVSSYEQYF. CDR3 DNA: TGCGCCAGCAGAACATCGGGACAGGTAAGCTCCTACGAGCAGTACTTC.

The chain couples TRBV19 to TRBJ1-5, with a possible D match to TRBD1 (5 bases). The CDR3 sequence is 16 residues long. Trimming left V 6 bases short and J 0 bases short, with 15 bases between. Germline CDR1 LNHDA, CDR2 SQIVND (reference sequence). The CDR3 sequence: CASSPRTYNSNQPQHF. The CDR3 DNA is TGTGCCAGTAGCCCGAGGACATACAATAGCAATCAGCCCCAGCATTTT.

V is TRBV6-1 and J is TRBJ2-1, with 10 nucleotides matching TRBD2. The germline V gene has CDR1 MNHNS and CDR2 SASEGT. V shed 1 base and J 8 bases; nucleotides not matched to a gene: 5. The CDR3 totals 15 residues. The CDR3 reads CASSEGSGGAHEQFF. Written as DNA, the CDR3 is TGTGCCAGCAGTGAAGGCAGCGGGGGGGCACATGAGCAGTTCTTC.

The genes are TRBV2 and TRBJ1-4; D is possibly TRBD1 (5 bases). Germline CDR1 reads SNHLY; CDR2 reads FYNNEI. The ends were cut back, 4 bases at V and 7 bases at J, with 7 bases in the middle. This CDR3 is built from 12 residues. The CDR3 spells CASSGGTEKLFF. The CDR3 nucleotides are TGTGCCAGCAGTGGAGGGACTGAAAAACTGTTTTTT.

DNA of the CDR3: TGTGCCAGCTCCTTGGGACAGGGCTTCAACTATGGCTACACCTTC. Its translation: CASSLGQGFNYGYTF. The V gene is TRBV18, the J gene TRBJ1-2, with 9 bases aligning to TRBD1. Germline-derived CDR1 and CDR2 are KGHSH and LQKENI. The CDR3 runs to 15 residues. The junction had 7 bases not matched to a gene; V was cut back by 6 bases and J by 2 bases.

The chain couples TRBV6-5 to TRBJ2-2; 7 positions match TRBD2. Unmatched junction bases numbered 6, after V lost 4 bases and J lost 4 bases. Germline lookup yields CDR1 MNHEY and CDR2 SVGAGI. The CDR3 contains 15 residues. The CDR3, as DNA: TGTGCCAGCAGTTTGATCAGGGAGGGCACCGGGGAGCTGTTTTTT. Amino acids: CASSLIREGTGELFF.

J is TRBJ2-1 and V is TRBV19; either TRBD1 or TRBD2 may supply D (6 bases each). V was cut by 2 bases and J by 7 bases, with 15 bases left in between. Germline lookup yields CDR1 LNHDA and CDR2 SQIVND (reference sequence). The CDR3 is 15 amino acids. CDR3 sequence reads: CASSILGGQGNEQFF. CDR3 nucleotide sequence: TGTGCCAGTAGTATATTGGGGGGCCAGGGGAATGAGCAGTTCTTC.

This clone is a singleton in its sample. The genes are TRBV5-8 and TRBJ1-4, with 7 bases lining up with TRBD1. Looked up from germline, CDR1 is SGHTS and CDR2 is YDEGEE. The CDR3 has 15 residues. J lost 4 bases, V lost 0 bases, and 3 bases had no gene match. CDR3 sequence reads: CASSLGRGINEKLFF. Here the CDR3 DNA reads TGTGCCAGCAGCTTGGGCAGGGGGATTAATGAAAAACTGTTTTTT.

This CDR3 reads CASSEGLGYNSPLHF. The CDR3 nucleotides read TGTGCCAGCAGCGAGGGGTTGGGATATAATTCACCCCTCCACTTT. The V and J genes are TRBV9 and TRBJ1-6; D perhaps matches TRBD1 (5 bases). V gave up 3 bases and J gave up 4 bases, with 11 bases separating them. The CDR3 contains 15 residues. The germline gives CDR1 SGDLS, CDR2 YYNGEE.

This clone was counted only a few times. The rearrangement uses TRBV4-2 and TRBJ1-6, with D unclear. Germline lookup yields CDR1 LGHNA and CDR2 YNFKEQ. This CDR3 region has 16 residues. V was trimmed by 0 bases and J by 10 bases, leaving 16 bases between them. CDR3 nucleotides: TGTGCCAGCAGCCAAGACCCAGACATTAATCAATCACCCCTCCACTTT. It encodes CASSQDPDINQSPLHF.

This rearrangement joins TRBV6-6 to TRBJ2-7; D not resolved. The CDR3 consists of 12 residues. V was trimmed by 5 bases and J by 4 bases, leaving 9 bases between them. The germline V gene has CDR1 MNHNY and CDR2 SVGAGI (reference sequence). The CDR3 DNA is TGTGCCAGCAGTCTGACATTTTACGAGCAGTACTTC. Encoded protein: CASSLTFYEQYF.

The CDR3 loop is CSASGGTEAFF. The CDR3 bases are TGCAGTGCTAGTGGGGGCACTGAAGCTTTCTTT. This chain connects TRBV20-1 to TRBJ1-1, with D possibly being TRBD1 (5 bases). The CDR3 is 11 amino acids. Trimming removed 3 bases at V and 4 bases at J, with 6 bases between. Per the germline V gene, CDR1 is DFQATT and CDR2 is SNEGSKA (reference sequence).

V usage is TRBV24-1 and J usage is TRBJ2-1; D gene uncertain. Germline lookup yields CDR1 KGHDR and CDR2 SFDVKD. CDR3 length: 11 amino acids. Trimming left V 6 bases short and J 5 bases short, with 4 bases between. The chain's CDR3 is CATSFDNEQFF. The CDR3, as DNA: TGTGCCACCAGTTTTGACAATGAGCAGTTCTTC.

V and J are TRBV28 and TRBJ2-5; 7 bases line up with TRBD2. V dropped 5 bases and J dropped 2; count of bases not matched to a gene: 8. The CDR3 covers 15 residues. CDR1 is MDHEN and CDR2 is SYDVKM in the germline V gene. CDR3 in amino acids: CASSRSSGAQETQYF. CDR3 DNA: TGTGCCAGCAGTCGTTCGAGCGGGGCGCAAGAGACCCAGTACTTC.

DNA for the CDR3: TGCGCCAGCAGCCAAGATTTTCAGGGGCTGGGAGGCTACACCTTC. It translates to CASSQDFQGLGGYTF. The V gene is TRBV4-3, the J gene TRBJ1-2, with D tentatively TRBD1 (6 bases). Trimming took off 0 bases at V and 8 bases at J, with 16 bases between the two ends. This CDR3 is 15 amino acids long. Germline V gene data show CDR1 as LGHNA and CDR2 as YSLEER.

The rearrangement links TRBV6-5 to TRBJ1-2; 7 bases map to TRBD1. Per the germline V gene, CDR1 is MNHEY and CDR2 is SVGAGI. The CDR3 sequence is 13 residues long. The junction had 2 bases not matched to a gene; V was cut back by 5 bases and J by 2 bases. CDR3 region: CASSPQGNYGYTF. In DNA form, the CDR3 reads TGTGCCAGCAGTCCACAGGGGAACTATGGCTACACCTTC.

The CDR3 coding sequence is TGTGCCAGTTTTCCACCCGGGACAGGGTCTTGGGAGCAGTACTTC. This gives the protein CASFPPGTGSWEQYF. The rearrangement joins TRBV6-4 to TRBJ2-7; TRBD1 matches 9 bases. Germline V CDR1 and CDR2: MRHNA, SNTAGT. The V and J ends lost 9 bases and 7 bases, in that order; junction bases with no gene match: 16. The CDR3 is 15 amino acids.

V usage is TRBV12-3 or TRBV12-4 and J usage is TRBJ1-2; TRBD1 is a possible D gene (5 bases). This CDR3 comprises 13 residues. V was pared by 3 bases and J by 5 bases, with 10 bases between. CDR3 nucleotide sequence: TGTGCCAGCAGTTTGTCGGGACCTTATGGCTACACCTTC. Translating gives CASSLSGPYGYTF.